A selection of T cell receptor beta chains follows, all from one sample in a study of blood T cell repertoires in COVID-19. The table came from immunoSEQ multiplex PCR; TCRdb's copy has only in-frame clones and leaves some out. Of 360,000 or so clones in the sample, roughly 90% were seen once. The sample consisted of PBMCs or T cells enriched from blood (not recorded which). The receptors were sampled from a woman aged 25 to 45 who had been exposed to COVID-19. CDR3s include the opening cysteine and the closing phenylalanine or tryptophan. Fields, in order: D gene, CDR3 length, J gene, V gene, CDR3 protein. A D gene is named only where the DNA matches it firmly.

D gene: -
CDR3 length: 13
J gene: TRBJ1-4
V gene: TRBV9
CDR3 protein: CASSVTANEKLFF

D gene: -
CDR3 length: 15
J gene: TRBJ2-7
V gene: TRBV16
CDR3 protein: CASSGQGRIVYEQYF

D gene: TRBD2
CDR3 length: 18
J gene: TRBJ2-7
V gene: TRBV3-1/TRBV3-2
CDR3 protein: CASSQDSGSSGRAGEQYF

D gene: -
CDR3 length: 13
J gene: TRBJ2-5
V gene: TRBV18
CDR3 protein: CASSPGVQETQYF

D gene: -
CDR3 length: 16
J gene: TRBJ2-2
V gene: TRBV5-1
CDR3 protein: CASSSLTGTNTGELFF

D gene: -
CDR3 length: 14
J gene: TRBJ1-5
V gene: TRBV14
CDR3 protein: CASSQAGRNQPQHF

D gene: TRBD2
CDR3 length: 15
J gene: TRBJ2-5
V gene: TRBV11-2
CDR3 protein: CASSPFSGVQETQYF

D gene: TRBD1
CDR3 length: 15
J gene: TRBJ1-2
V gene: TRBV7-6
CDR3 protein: CASSPHKGAKGGYTF

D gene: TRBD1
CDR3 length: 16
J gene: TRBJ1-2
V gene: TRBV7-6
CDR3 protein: CASSNSPGQGNYGYTF

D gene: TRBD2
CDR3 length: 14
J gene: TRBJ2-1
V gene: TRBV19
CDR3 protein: CASIGAGGPNEQFF

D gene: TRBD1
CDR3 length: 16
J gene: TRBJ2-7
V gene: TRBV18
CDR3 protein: CASSLYTPGTVDEQYF

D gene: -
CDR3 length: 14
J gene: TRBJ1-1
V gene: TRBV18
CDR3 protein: CASSPYYGDTEAFF

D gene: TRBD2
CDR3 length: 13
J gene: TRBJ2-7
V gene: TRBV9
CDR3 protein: CASSASGTNEQYF

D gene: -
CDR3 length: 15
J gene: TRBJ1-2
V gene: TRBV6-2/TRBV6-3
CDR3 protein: CASSYSPGDGLGYTF

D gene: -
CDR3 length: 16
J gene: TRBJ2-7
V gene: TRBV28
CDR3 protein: CASSNQQDKGIYEQYF

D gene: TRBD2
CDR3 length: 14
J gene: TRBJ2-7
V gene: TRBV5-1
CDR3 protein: CASSGGTSGSEQYF

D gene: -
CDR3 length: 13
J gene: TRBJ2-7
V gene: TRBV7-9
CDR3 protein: CASSLGGRDEQYF

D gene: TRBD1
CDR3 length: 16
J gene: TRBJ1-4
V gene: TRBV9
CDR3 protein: CASNTGQGGTNEKLFF

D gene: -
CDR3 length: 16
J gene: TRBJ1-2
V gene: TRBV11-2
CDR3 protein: CASSRGTVRMGGGYTF

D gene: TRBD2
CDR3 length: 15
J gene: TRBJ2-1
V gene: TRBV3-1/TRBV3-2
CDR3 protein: CASSRRTSGGNEQFF

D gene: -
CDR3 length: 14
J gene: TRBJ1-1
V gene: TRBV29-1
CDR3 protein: CSVFSDNMNTEAFF

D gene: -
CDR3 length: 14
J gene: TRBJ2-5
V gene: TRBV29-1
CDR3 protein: CSVEVGNPGETQYF

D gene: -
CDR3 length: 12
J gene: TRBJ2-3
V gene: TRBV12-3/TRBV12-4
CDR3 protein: CASRQLADTQYF

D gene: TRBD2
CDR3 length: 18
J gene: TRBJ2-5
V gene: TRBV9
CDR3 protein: CASSGNRLAGGLQETQYF

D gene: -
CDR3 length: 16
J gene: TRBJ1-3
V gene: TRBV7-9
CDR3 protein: CASSFSSMAYGNTIYF

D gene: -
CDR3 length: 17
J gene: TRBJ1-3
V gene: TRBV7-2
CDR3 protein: CASSLVGSYSSGNTIYF

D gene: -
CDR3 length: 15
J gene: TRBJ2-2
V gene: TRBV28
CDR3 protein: CASSAPRANTGELFF

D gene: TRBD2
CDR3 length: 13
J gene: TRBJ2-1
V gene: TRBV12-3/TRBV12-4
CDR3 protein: CASSLGTSPKQFF

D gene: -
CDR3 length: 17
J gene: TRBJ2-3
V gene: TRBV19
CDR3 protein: CASSLNRDIAFEDTQYF

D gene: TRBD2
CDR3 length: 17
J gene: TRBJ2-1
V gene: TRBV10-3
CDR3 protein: CAISEFIRTSGSDEQFF

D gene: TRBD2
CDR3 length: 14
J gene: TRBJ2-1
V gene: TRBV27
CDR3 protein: CASSGLAGDEEQFF

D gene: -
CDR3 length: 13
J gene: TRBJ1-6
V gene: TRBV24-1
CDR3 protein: CATADRNNSPLHF

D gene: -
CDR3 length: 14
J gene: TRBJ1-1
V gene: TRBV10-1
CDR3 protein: CASSESRRTNEAFF

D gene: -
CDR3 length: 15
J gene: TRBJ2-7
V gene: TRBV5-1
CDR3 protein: CASSPRTGLGHEQYF

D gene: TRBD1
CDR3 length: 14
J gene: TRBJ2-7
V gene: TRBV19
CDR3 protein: CASSLGTGWDEQYF